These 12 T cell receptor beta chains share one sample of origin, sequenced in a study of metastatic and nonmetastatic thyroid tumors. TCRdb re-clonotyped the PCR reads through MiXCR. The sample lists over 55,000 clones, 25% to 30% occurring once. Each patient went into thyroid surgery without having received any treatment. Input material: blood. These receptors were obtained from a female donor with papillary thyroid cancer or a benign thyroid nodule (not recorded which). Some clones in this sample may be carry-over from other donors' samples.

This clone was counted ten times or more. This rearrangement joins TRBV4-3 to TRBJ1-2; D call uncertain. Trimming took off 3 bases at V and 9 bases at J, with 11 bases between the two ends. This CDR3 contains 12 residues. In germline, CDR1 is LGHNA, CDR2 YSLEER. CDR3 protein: CASSQELCSYTF. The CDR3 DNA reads TGCGCCAGCAGCCAGGAGTTATGCAGCTACACCTTC.

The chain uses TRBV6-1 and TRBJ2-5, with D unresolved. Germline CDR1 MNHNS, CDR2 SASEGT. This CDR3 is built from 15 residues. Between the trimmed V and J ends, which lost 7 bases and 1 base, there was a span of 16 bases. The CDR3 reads CASTKPPASQETQYF. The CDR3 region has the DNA TGTGCCAGCACCAAACCTCCGGCTAGCCAAGAGACCCAGTACTTC.

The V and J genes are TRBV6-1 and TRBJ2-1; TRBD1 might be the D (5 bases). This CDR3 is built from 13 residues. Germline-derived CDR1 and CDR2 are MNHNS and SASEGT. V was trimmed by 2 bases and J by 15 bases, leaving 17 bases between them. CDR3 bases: TGTGCCAGCAGTGAAAATGCAGGAAGGGGCCTGTTCTTC. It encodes CASSENAGRGLFF.

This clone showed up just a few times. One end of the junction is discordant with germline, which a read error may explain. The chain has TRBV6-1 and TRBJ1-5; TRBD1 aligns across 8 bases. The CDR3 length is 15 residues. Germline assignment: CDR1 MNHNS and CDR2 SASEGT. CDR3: CASSDQTGGNHPQHF. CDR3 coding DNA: TGTGCCAGCAGTGACCAAACAGGGGGTAATCATCCCCAGCATTTT.

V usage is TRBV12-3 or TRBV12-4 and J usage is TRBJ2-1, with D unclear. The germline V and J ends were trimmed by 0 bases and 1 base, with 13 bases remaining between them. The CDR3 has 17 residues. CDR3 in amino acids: CASSLARSGGSYNEQFF. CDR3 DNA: TGTGCCAGCAGTTTAGCGAGGTCGGGCGGATCCTACAATGAGCAGTTCTTC.

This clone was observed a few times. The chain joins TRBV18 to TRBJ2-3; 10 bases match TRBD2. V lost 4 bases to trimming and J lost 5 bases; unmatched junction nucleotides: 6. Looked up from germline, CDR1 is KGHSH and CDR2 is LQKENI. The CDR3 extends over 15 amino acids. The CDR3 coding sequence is TGTGCCAGCTCACGAACGTGGACTAGCGGAGATACGCAGTATTTT. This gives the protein CASSRTWTSGDTQYF.

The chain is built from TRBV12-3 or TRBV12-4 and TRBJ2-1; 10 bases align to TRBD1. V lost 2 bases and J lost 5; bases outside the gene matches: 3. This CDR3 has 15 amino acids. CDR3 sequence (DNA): TGTGCCAGCAGTTTAATGGGACAGGGGAACAATGAGCAGTTCTTC. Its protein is CASSLMGQGNNEQFF.

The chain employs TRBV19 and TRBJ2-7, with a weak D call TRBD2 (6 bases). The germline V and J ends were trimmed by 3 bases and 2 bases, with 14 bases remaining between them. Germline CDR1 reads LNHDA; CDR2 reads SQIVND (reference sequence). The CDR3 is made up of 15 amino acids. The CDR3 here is CASSILGGGAYEQYF. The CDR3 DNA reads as TGTGCCAGTAGTATCCTGGGCGGAGGGGCCTACGAGCAGTACTTC.

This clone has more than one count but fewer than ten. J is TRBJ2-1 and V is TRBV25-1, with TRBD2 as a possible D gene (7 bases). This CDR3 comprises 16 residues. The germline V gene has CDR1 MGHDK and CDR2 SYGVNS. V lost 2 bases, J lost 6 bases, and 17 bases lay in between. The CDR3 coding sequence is TGTGCCAGCAGTGAAATTCGGGGGGCCCACGGCAATGAGCAGTTCTTC. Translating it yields CASSEIRGAHGNEQFF.

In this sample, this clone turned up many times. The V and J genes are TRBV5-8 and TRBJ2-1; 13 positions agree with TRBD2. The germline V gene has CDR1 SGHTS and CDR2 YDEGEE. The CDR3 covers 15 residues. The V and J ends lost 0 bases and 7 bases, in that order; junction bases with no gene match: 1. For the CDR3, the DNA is TGTGCCAGCAGCTTGGGGACTAGCGGGAGAAATGAGCAGTTCTTC. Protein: CASSLGTSGRNEQFF.

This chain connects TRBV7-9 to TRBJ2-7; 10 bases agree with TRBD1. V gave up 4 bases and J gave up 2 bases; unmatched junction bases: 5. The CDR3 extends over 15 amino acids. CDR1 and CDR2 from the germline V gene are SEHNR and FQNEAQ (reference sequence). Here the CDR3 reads CASSSPDRGPYEQYF. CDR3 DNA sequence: TGTGCCAGCAGCTCCCCCGACAGGGGGCCCTACGAGCAGTACTTC.

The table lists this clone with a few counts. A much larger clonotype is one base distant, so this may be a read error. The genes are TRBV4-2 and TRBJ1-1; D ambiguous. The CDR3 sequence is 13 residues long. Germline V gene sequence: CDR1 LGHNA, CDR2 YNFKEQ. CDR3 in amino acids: CTSSQPGGSEAFF. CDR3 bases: TGTACCAGCAGCCAACCGGGCGGCAGTGAAGCTTTCTTT.